The source of this T cell receptor beta chain is a study of Graves' ophthalmopathy and Graves' hyperthyroidism. Across the study: By definition, stable hyperthyroidism involved no ophthalmopathy within 18 months of follow-up.

On this clonotype: The antigen is unknown.

This CDR3 is built from 15 residues. Trimming cost V 7 bases and J 1 base; bases outside gene matches: 5. Germline CDR1 and CDR2: MGHRA and YSYEKL. RNA transcripts provided the template for amplifying TCR beta CDR3 regions. HTBI-primed RT-PCR formed the first round, and a multiplex PCR formed the second. TCRdb called the multiplex PCR reads again in MiXCR, with one record for every CDR3 protein. The table has over a million distinct CDR3 sequences, 36% seen once. General study results and limits: Blood also carried most expanded thyroid clonotypes exceeding 0.001 frequency. At just over 70% sensitivity and 72.22% specificity, the model predicted progression of the ophthalmopathy.

Sequenced material: peripheral blood or thyroid tissue (not recorded which). The origin of this receptor is an adult man with Graves' hyperthyroidism. The chain joins TRBV4-1 to TRBJ2-2; TRBD1 agrees at 8 bases. This CDR3 is CASNRDRMNTGELFF. The CDR3 DNA follows: TGCGCCAGCAACCGGGACAGGATGAACACCGGGGAGCTGTTTTTT.